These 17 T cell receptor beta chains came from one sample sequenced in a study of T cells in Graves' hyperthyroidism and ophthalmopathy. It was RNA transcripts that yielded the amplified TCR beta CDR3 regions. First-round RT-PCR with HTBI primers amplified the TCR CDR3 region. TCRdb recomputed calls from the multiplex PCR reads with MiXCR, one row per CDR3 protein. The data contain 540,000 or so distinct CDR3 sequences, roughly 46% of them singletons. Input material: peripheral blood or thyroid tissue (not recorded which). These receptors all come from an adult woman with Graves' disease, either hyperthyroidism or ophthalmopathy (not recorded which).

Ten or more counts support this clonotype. CDR3 DNA: TGTGCCAGCAGCCGGGTGGGGGGCGCGTCCCATGGCTACACCTTC. Translating gives CASSRVGGASHGYTF. This chain connects TRBV11-2 to TRBJ1-2, with TRBD1 as a possible D gene (6 bases). Germline V gene lookup returns CDR1 SGHAT and CDR2 FQNNGV. Trimming left V 5 bases short and J 6 bases short, with 19 bases between. CDR3 length equals 15 residues.

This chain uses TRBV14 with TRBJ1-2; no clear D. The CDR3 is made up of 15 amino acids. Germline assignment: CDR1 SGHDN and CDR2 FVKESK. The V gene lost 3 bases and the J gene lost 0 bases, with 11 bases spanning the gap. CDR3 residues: CASSQDRAANYGYTF. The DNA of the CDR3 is TGTGCCAGCAGCCAGGACCGGGCAGCTAACTATGGCTACACCTTC.

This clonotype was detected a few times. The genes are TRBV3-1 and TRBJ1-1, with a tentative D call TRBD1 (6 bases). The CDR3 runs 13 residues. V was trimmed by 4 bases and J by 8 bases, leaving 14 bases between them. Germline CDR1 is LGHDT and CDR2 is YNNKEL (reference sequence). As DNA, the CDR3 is TGTGCCAGCAGCCTCGTGGGGGGGGGCGAAGCTTTCTTT. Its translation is CASSLVGGGEAFF.

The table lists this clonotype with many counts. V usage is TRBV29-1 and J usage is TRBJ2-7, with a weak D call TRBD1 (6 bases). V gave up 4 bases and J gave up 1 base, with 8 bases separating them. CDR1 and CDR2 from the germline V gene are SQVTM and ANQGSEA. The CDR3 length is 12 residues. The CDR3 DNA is TGCAGCGTTGCGACAGGATCCTACGAGCAGTACTTC. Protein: CSVATGSYEQYF.

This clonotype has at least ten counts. The CDR3: CSADDRYSNQPQHF. In DNA, the CDR3 is TGCAGTGCCGATGACAGGTATAGCAATCAGCCCCAGCATTTT. The chain recombines TRBV20-1 with TRBJ1-5, with a possible D match to TRBD1 (6 bases). V lost 6 bases, J lost 0 bases, and 12 bases lay in between. Per the germline V gene, CDR1 is DFQATT and CDR2 is SNEGSKA (reference sequence). The CDR3 extends over 14 amino acids.

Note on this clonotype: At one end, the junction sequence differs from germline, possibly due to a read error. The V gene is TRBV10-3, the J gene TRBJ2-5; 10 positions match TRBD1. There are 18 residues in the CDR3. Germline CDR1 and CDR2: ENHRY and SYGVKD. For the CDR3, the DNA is TGTGCCAGCAGTGAAGAAGGAGGGGACAGGGGATACCAAGAGACCCAGTACTTC. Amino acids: CASSEEGGDRGYQETQYF.

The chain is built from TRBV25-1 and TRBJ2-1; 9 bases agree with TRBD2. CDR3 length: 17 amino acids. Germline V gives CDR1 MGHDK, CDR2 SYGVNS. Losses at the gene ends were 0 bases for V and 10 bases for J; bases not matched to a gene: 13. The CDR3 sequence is CASSEYGLAGSSHEQFF. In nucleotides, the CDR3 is TGTGCCAGCAGTGAATATGGCCTAGCGGGATCGTCTCACGAGCAGTTCTTC.

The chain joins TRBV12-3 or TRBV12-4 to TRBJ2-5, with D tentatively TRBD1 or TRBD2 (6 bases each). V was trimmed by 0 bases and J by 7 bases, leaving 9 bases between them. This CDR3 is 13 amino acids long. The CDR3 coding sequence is TGTGCCAGCAGTTTAGCGGGGGGCGGGACCCAGTACTTC. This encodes CASSLAGGGTQYF.

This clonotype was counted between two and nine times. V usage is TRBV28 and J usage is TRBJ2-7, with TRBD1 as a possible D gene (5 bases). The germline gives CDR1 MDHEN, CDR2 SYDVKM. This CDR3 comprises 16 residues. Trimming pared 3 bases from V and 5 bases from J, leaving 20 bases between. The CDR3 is CASSFFAGRPRDEQYF. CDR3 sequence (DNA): TGTGCCAGCAGTTTCTTCGCAGGGCGTCCCAGAGACGAGCAGTACTTC.

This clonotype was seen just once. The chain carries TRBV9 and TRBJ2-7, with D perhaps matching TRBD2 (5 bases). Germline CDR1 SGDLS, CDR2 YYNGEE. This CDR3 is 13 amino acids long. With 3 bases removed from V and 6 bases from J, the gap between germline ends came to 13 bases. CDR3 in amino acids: CASSAPRAVEQYF. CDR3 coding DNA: TGTGCCAGCAGCGCCCCGAGGGCTGTCGAGCAGTACTTC.

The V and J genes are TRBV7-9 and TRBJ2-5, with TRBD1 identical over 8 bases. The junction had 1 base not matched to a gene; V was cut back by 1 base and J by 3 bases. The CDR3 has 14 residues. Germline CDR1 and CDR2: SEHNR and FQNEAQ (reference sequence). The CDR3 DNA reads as TGTGCCAGCAGCTTAGGGACAGGGAAAGAGACCCAGTACTTC. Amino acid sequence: CASSLGTGKETQYF.

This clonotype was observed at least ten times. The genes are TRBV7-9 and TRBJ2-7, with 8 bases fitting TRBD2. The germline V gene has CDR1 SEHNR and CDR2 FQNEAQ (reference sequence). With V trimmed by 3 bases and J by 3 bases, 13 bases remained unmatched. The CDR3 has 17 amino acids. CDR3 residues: CASSFPGSGRGGYEQYF. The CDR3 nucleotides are TGTGCCAGCAGCTTTCCGGGGAGCGGGAGAGGGGGCTACGAGCAGTACTTC.

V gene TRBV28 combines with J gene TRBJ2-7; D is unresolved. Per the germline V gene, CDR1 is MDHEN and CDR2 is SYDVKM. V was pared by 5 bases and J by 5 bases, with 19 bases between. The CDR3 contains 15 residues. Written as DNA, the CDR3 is TGTGCCAGCAGTCCCCGCCGGGCGGTAAGGAACGAGCAGTACTTC. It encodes CASSPRRAVRNEQYF.

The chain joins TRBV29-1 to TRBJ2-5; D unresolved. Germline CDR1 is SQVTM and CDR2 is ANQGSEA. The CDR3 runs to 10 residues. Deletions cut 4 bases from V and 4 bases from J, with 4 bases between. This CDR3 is CSVAGETQYF. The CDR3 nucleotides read TGCAGCGTTGCGGGAGAGACCCAGTACTTC.

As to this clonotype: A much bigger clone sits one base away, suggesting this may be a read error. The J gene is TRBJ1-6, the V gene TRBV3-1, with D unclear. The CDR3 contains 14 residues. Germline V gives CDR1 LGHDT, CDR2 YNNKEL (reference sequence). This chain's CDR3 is CASSQDIFRSPPHF. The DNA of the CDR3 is TGTGCCAGCAGCCAAGATATTTTCCGTTCACCCCCCCACTTT.

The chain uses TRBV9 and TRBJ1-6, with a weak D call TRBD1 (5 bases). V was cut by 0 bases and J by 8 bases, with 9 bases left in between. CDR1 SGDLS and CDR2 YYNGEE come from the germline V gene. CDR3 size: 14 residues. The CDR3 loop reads CASSVAGGDSPLHF. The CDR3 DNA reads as TGTGCCAGCAGCGTAGCAGGAGGGGATTCACCCCTCCACTTT.

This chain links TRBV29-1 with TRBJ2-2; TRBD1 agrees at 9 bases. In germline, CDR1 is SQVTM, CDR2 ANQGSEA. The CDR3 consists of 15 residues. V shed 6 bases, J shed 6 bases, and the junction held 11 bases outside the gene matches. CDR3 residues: CSVGQGDVYAGELFF. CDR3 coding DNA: TGCAGCGTGGGACAGGGAGACGTTTATGCCGGGGAGCTGTTTTTT.